The clone carrying this T cell receptor (beta chain) was seen more than once but under ten times. Its specificity is unknown. Study-wide results and caveats: Tumor Treg TCRs overlapped most with tumor naive CD4+ cells.

After constant-region reverse-primer amplification, full-length variable regions underwent semi-nested PCR with Nested Universal Primer A. TCRdb used MiXCR to reprocess the 5' RACE reads, holding one entry per CDR3 protein. This sample has 10,000 to 15,000 distinct CDR3 sequences, with less than 25% found just once. Trimming shortened V by 2 bases and J by 0 bases, and 12 bases separated the two germline ends. The CDR3 has 15 residues. From germline, CDR1 is SGHRS and CDR2 YFSETQ. This TCR came from a female donor with breast cancer. The J gene is TRBJ2-7, the V gene TRBV5-1, with D hard to call. Material for sequencing was naive CD4+ T cells sorted from blood. Subset denoted: naive CD4+ T cells, CD4+CD45RA+CD25-. CDR3 coding DNA: TGCGCCAGCAGCTTCGACGGATTAAGCTCCTACGAGCAGTACTTC. This encodes CASSFDGLSSYEQYF.